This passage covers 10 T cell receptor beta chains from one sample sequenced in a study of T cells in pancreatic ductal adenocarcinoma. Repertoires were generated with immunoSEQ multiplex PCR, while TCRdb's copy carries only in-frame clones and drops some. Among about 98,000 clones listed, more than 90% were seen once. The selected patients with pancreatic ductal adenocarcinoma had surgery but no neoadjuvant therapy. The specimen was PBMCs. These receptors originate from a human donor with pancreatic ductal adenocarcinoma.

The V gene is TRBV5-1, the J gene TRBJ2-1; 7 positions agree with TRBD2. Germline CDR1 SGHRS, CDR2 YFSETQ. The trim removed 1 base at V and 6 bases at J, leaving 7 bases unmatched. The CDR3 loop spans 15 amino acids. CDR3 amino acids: CASSLIAGVSNEQFF. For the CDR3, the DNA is TGCGCCAGCAGCTTGATTGCGGGAGTGTCCAATGAGCAGTTCTTC.

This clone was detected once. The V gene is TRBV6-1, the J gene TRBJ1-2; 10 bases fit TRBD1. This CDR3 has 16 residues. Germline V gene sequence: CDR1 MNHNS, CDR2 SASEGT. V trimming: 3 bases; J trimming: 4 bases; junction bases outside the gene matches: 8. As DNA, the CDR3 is TGTGCCAGCAGTGACGGGACAGGGGTGGGAGGCTATGGCTACACCTTC. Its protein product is CASSDGTGVGGYGYTF.

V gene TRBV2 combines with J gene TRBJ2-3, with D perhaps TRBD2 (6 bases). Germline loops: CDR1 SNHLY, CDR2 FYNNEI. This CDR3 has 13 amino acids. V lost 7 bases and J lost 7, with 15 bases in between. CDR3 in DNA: TGTGCCAGCACAAGACTAGTGATGAATACGCAGTATTTT. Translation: CASTRLVMNTQYF.

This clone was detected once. CDR3 DNA: TGTGCCAGCAGTGCGCCCGGGGGTGACTACGAGCAGTACTTC. It yields the protein CASSAPGGDYEQYF. V gene TRBV28 combines with J gene TRBJ2-7, with D perhaps matching TRBD2 (6 bases). V lost 5 bases and J lost 3, with 14 bases in between. The CDR3 loop spans 14 amino acids. The germline V gene has CDR1 MDHEN and CDR2 SYDVKM.

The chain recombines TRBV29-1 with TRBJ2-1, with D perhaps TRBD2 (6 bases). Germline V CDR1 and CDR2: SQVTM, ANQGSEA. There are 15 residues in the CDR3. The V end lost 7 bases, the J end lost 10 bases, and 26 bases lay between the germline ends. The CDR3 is CSAPPTGAVTEEQFF. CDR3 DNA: TGCAGCGCCCCCCCGACGGGAGCGGTAACGGAAGAGCAGTTCTTC.

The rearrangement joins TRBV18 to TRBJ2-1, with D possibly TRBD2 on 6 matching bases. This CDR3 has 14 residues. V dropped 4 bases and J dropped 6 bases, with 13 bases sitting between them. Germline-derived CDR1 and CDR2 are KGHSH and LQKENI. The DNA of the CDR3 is TGTGCCAGCTCACTTAGCCGGGGGTCCAATGAGCAGTTCTTC. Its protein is CASSLSRGSNEQFF.

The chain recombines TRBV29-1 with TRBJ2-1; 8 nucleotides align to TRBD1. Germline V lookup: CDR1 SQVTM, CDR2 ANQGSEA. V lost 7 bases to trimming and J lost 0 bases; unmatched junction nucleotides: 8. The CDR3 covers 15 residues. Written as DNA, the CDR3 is TGCAGCGCGACCAACAGGGGGAGCTCCTACAATGAGCAGTTCTTC. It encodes CSATNRGSSYNEQFF.

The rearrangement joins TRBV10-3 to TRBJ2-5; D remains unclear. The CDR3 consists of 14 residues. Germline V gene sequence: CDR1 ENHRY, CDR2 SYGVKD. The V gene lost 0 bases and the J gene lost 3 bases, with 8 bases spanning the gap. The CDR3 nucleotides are TGTGCCATCAGTGAGTCGGCTGCGGAAGAGACCCAGTACTTC. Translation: CAISESAAEETQYF.

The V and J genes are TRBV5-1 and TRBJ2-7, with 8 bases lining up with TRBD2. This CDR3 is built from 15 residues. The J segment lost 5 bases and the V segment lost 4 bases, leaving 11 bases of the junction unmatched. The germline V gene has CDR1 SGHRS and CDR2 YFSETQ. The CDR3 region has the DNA TGCGCCAGCAGCGCCCGACCGGGAGGGTACAACGAGCAGTACTTC. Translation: CASSARPGGYNEQYF.

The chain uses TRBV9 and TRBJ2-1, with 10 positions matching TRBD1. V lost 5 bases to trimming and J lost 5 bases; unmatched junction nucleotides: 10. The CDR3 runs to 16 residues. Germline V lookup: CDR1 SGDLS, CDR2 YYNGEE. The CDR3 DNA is TGTGCCAGCAGTGAACCGGGACAGGGGTTAAACAATGAGCAGTTCTTC. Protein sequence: CASSEPGQGLNNEQFF. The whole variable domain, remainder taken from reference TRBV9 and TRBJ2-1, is DSGVTQTPKHLITATGQRVTLRCSPRSGDLSVYWYQQSLDQGLQFLIQYYNGEERAKGNILERFSAQQFPDLHSELNLSSLELGDSALYFCASSEPGQGLNNEQFFGPGTRLTVL.